This TCR beta chain was recovered during a study of molecular identifiers for immune sequencing clone quantification. Whole-study results and caveats: Among effectors, clones above 20 RNA copies held over 98% of molecules; among naive cells, under 1%.

For bulk TCR libraries, previously described methods and listed TCR primers were used. TCRdb independently ran MiXCR on the PCR reads; one entry per CDR3 protein. The data show approximately 320,000 distinct CDR3 sequences, with roughly a quarter seen just once and 0.65% to 0.95% held by the top ten. Points on this clonotype: Its antigen is currently unknown.

CD8+CD4-CCR7+CD45RA+ cells were sorted as naive CD8 T cells. What was sequenced was naive CD8+ T cells from blood, with Jurkat cell RNA spiked in. The subset denotes: FACS-sorted CD8+CD4-CCR7+CD45RA+ naive T cells. This receptor was identified in a human donor in good health. Some libraries in this study had Jurkat cell RNA spiked in.

Here the CDR3 DNA reads TGCGCCAGCAGCCACGACAGGGGGAGGAATGACGAGCAGTACTTC. As protein: CASSHDRGRNDEQYF. The genes are TRBV4-3 and TRBJ2-7; 9 nucleotides agree with TRBD1. V lost 3 bases and J lost 5; bases outside the gene matches: 8. CDR1 LGHNA and CDR2 YSLEER come from the germline V gene. The CDR3 runs 15 residues.